The 21 T cell receptor beta chains presented below share a single source sample, sequenced in a study of blood T cell repertoires in COVID-19. The protocol was immunoSEQ multiplex PCR, while the TCRdb copy is restricted to in-frame clones and leaves out a portion. The table lists around 240,000 clones, approximately 80% of them singletons. Sequenced: peripheral blood. These receptors were obtained from a woman aged 40 to 50 who had recovered from COVID-19.

The rearrangement links TRBV6-6 to TRBJ2-4; 8 bases agree with TRBD1. Germline lookup yields CDR1 MNHNY and CDR2 SVGAGI (reference sequence). This CDR3 is 12 amino acids long. V lost 0 bases, J lost 15 bases, and 4 bases stayed unmatched. The CDR3 coding sequence is TGTGCCAGCAGTTACTCTACCGGGACAGGGTACTTC. Amino acids: CASSYSTGTGYF.

The gene calls are TRBV19 and TRBJ2-1, with 8 bases identical to TRBD2. Trimming removed 6 bases from V and 2 bases from J; junction bases left unmatched: 9. The CDR3 sequence is 16 residues long. Germline CDR1 is LNHDA and CDR2 is SQIVND (reference sequence). The CDR3 is CASRPAAGGPYNEQFF. CDR3 bases: TGTGCCAGTAGACCCGCGGCGGGGGGACCCTACAATGAGCAGTTCTTC.

This chain links TRBV6-2 or TRBV6-3 with TRBJ1-1, with 11 bases fitting TRBD1. The CDR3 contains 15 residues. V was pared by 6 bases and J by 5 bases, with 8 bases of the junction left unmatched. Germline values: CDR1 MNHEY, CDR2 SVGEGT. CDR3 sequence (DNA): TGTGCCAGCAGCCTACGGACAGGGGGCGATACTGAAGCTTTCTTT. Residues: CASSLRTGGDTEAFF.

V is TRBV6-4 and J is TRBJ1-6, with D perhaps TRBD1 (5 bases). This CDR3 region has 14 residues. Per the germline V gene, CDR1 is MRHNA and CDR2 is SNTAGT. V lost 8 bases and J lost 8, with 16 bases in between. In DNA, the CDR3 is TGTGCCAGCTCTAGACAGCCTGAGGATTCACCCCTCCACTTT. Translated: CASSRQPEDSPLHF.

This sequence joins TRBV15 and TRBJ2-1; D perhaps matches TRBD2 (7 bases). The CDR3 consists of 16 residues. Germline values: CDR1 LNHNV, CDR2 YYDKDF (reference sequence). Trimming shortened V by 0 bases and J by 4 bases, and 13 bases separated the two germline ends. The CDR3 region is CATSREGGGPYNEQFF. The CDR3 nucleotides are TGTGCCACCAGCAGAGAGGGAGGGGGGCCTTACAATGAGCAGTTCTTC. Full variable domain (rest looked up from reference TRBV15 and TRBJ2-1): DAMVIQNPRYQVTQFGKPVTLSCSQTLNHNVMYWYQQKSSQAPKLLFHYYDKDFNNEADTPDNFQSRRPNTSFCFLDIRSPGLGDTAMYLCATSREGGGPYNEQFFGPGTRLTVL.

The J gene is TRBJ2-1, the V gene TRBV6-1, with D uncertain. This CDR3 has 11 amino acids. In germline, CDR1 is MNHNS, CDR2 SASEGT. V lost 3 bases and J lost 12, with 9 bases in between. The CDR3: CASSDGGPQFF. CDR3 bases: TGTGCCAGCAGTGACGGCGGTCCGCAGTTCTTC.

The rearrangement uses TRBV10-3 and TRBJ1-2, with D uncertain. The germline V gene has CDR1 ENHRY and CDR2 SYGVKD. The CDR3 has 14 amino acids. V was clipped by 0 bases and J by 3 bases, with 8 bases between them. Here the CDR3 reads CAISESPRDYGYTF. CDR3 in DNA: TGTGCCATCAGTGAGTCTCCCCGGGACTATGGCTACACCTTC.

Turning to this clone: The same CDR3 is also encoded by other DNA sequences in this sample. CDR3 in DNA: TGTGCCAGTAGTCCAAGCACAGATACGCAGTATTTT. This translates into CASSPSTDTQYF. V gene TRBV19 combines with J gene TRBJ2-3; D is uncertain. The CDR3 has 12 residues. The germline V gene has CDR1 LNHDA and CDR2 SQIVND (reference sequence). Trimming cost V 5 bases and J 0 bases, with 3 bases left between them.

V and J are TRBV2 and TRBJ1-6; D may be TRBD1 (6 bases). This CDR3 region has 17 residues. V was pared by 7 bases and J by 5 bases, with 21 bases between. From germline, CDR1 is SNHLY and CDR2 FYNNEI. CDR3 coding DNA: TGTGCCAGCAAGCGAGAGAAGGGGGTGGGCGATAATTCACCCCTCCACTTT. This encodes CASKREKGVGDNSPLHF.

The chain is built from TRBV3-1 (or the pseudogene TRBV3-2) and TRBJ2-7, with D perhaps TRBD2 (6 bases). Germline CDR1 is LGHDT and CDR2 is YNNKEL (reference sequence). Trimming took off 0 bases at V and 1 base at J, with 13 bases between the two ends. CDR3 length: 16 residues. In DNA, the CDR3 is TGTGCCAGCAGCCAAGAAATACGGGACTCATCCTACGAGCAGTACTTC. It specifies CASSQEIRDSSYEQYF.

The V gene is TRBV19, the J gene TRBJ1-2; 7 positions match TRBD1. CDR3 length equals 14 residues. The J segment lost 0 bases and the V segment lost 5 bases, leaving 3 bases of the junction unmatched. Germline CDR1 LNHDA, CDR2 SQIVND (reference sequence). CDR3: CASSYRGANYGYTF. The CDR3 DNA reads TGTGCCAGTAGTTACAGGGGCGCTAACTATGGCTACACCTTC.

The chain uses TRBV2 and TRBJ2-1; 12 nucleotides align to TRBD2. In germline, CDR1 is SNHLY, CDR2 FYNNEI. The J segment lost 8 bases and the V segment lost 6 bases, leaving 5 bases of the junction unmatched. CDR3 length: 14 amino acids. This chain's CDR3 is CASRTSGGWHEQFF. Written as DNA, the CDR3 is TGTGCCAGCAGGACTAGCGGGGGTTGGCATGAGCAGTTCTTC.

This chain joins TRBV6-2 or TRBV6-3 and TRBJ2-1, with D perhaps TRBD1 (6 bases). V was clipped by 5 bases and J by 8 bases, with 19 bases between them. The CDR3 runs to 15 residues. Germline V lookup: CDR1 MNHEY, CDR2 SVGEGT. Here the CDR3 DNA reads TGTGCCAGCAGTAGGTTCCTCACAGGGTTCGATGAGCAGTTCTTC. It codes for CASSRFLTGFDEQFF.

The gene calls are TRBV6-2 or TRBV6-3 and TRBJ2-7, with D perhaps matching TRBD1 (6 bases). The CDR3 consists of 15 residues. CDR1 MNHEY and CDR2 SVGEGT come from the germline V gene. V lost 2 bases and J lost 5, with 16 bases in between. The CDR3 spells CASSYPSGDADEQYF. The CDR3 DNA is TGTGCCAGCAGTTACCCATCAGGGGACGCGGACGAGCAGTACTTC.

This clone was detected only a few times. The rearrangement links TRBV11-3 to TRBJ2-3; 8 bases align to TRBD1. Germline V lookup: CDR1 SGHNT, CDR2 YENEEA. This CDR3 has 17 residues. V shed 5 bases and J 0 bases; nucleotides not matched to a gene: 10. The chain's CDR3 is CASSPGGRGESTDTQYF. In DNA, the CDR3 is TGTGCCAGCAGCCCAGGGGGCCGGGGAGAAAGCACAGATACGCAGTATTTT.

V usage is TRBV5-5 and J usage is TRBJ2-5; D perhaps matches TRBD1 (6 bases). CDR1 SGHKS and CDR2 YYEKEE come from the germline V gene (reference sequence). V gave up 0 bases and J gave up 5 bases, with 14 bases separating them. This CDR3 has 15 residues. In DNA form, the CDR3 reads TGTGCCAGCAGCTTGGGGCAGGGGAGTGGGGAGACCCAGTACTTC. Amino acid sequence: CASSLGQGSGETQYF. The variable domain in full, with the rest retrieved from reference TRBV5-5 and TRBJ2-5, is DAGVTQSPTHLIKTRGQQVTLRCSPISGHKSVSWYQQVLGQGPQFIFQYYEKEERGRGNFPDRFSARQFPNYSSELNVNALLLGDSALYLCASSLGQGSGETQYFGPGTRLLVL.

This clone was observed a few times. The chain is built from TRBV11-3 and TRBJ2-5; the match to TRBD1 covers 10 bases. CDR1 and CDR2 from the germline V gene are SGHNT and YENEEA. The trim removed 1 base at V and 6 bases at J, leaving 5 bases unmatched. This CDR3 contains 15 residues. The CDR3 DNA reads as TGTGCCAGCAGCTTAGCCGGGACAGGGGAGAAGACCCAGTACTTC. Its translation is CASSLAGTGEKTQYF.

The rearrangement links TRBV19 to TRBJ1-4, with 7 bases that match TRBD1. This CDR3 is 15 amino acids long. CDR1 is LNHDA and CDR2 is SQIVND in the germline V gene (reference sequence). After removal of 4 bases from V and 6 bases from J, the junction contained 8 bases not matched to a gene. CDR3 region: CASSTGTVFHEKLFF. The CDR3 DNA follows: TGTGCCAGTAGTACCGGGACAGTCTTCCATGAAAAACTGTTTTTT.

In this sample, this clone turned up a few times. This chain connects TRBV3-1 (or the pseudogene TRBV3-2) to TRBJ1-3, with 7 bases lining up with TRBD1. The CDR3 consists of 15 residues. J gave up 6 bases and V 5 bases, and 10 bases lay outside the gene matches. Per germline, CDR1 LGHDT and CDR2 YNNKEL (reference sequence). The CDR3 coding sequence is TGTGCCAGCAGCAACATAGACAGGGCAGTAAACACCATATATTTT. Amino acid sequence: CASSNIDRAVNTIYF.

The chain couples TRBV7-2 to TRBJ1-5, with 7 bases lining up with TRBD1. This CDR3 is 17 amino acids long. Germline values: CDR1 SGHTA, CDR2 FQGNSA. J was trimmed by 0 bases and V by 1 base; bases with no gene match: 6. The CDR3 loop reads CASSLVGTVYSNQPQHF. Written as DNA, the CDR3 is TGTGCCAGCAGCTTAGTTGGGACAGTGTATAGCAATCAGCCCCAGCATTTT.

The genes are TRBV5-1 and TRBJ2-5; 8 bases align to TRBD2. J lost 5 bases, V lost 4 bases, and 7 bases had no gene match. Per the germline V gene, CDR1 is SGHRS and CDR2 is YFSETQ. The CDR3 contains 14 residues. The CDR3 region has the DNA TGCGCCAGCAGCGACGGGGGGGCCCGGGAGACCCAGTACTTC. This translates into CASSDGGARETQYF.